Listed here are 23 T cell receptor beta chains from one sample, sequenced in a study of tumor and adjacent non-tumor tissue in lung cancer. No cell sorting was done before RNA was extracted from the tissue. The library came from three nested PCR rounds adapted from ARM-PCR protocols. TCRdb ran MiXCR on the multiplex PCR reads and lists one entry per CDR3 protein. The table includes 75,000 to 80,000 distinct CDR3 sequences, over 75% detected once. Sequenced sample: lung tumor tissue. The receptors stem from a woman aged 45 to 65 with non-small cell lung cancer.

For this clonotype: It is likely a read error, because the conserved phenylalanine at the end of the CDR3 is missing. The limits of the CDR3 on the DNA are not certain, so only TCRdb's listed CDR3 is given. The rearrangement joins TRBV10-3 to TRBJ2-1; TRBD1, as called in the table, went unchecked against the DNA. Germline V gene sequence: CDR1 ENHRY, CDR2 SYGVKD. The CDR3 has 15 amino acids, counting both end residues. The CDR3 reads CAISSPGQGYNEQLS.

In the case of this clonotype: One junction end does not reproduce the germline sequence, and a read error may be involved. The rearrangement uses TRBV20-1 and TRBJ2-1; unclear D gene. The CDR3 has 17 amino acids. Germline CDR1 is DFQATT and CDR2 is SNEGSKA (reference sequence). The CDR3 DNA sequence: TGCAGCGCTAGAGCCCCCACAGCGTATAGCTCCTACAATGAGCAGTTATTC. Amino acid sequence: CSARAPTAYSSYNEQLF.

Comment on this clonotype: The conserved final phenylalanine or tryptophan is absent from the CDR3, which likely points to a read error. The chain has TRBV6-2 or TRBV6-3 and TRBJ2-7; D remains unclear. This CDR3 comprises 14 residues. Germline values: CDR1 MNHEY, CDR2 SVGEGT. DNA for the CDR3: TGTGCTAGCAGTTACGCATTAATATACTACGAGCAGTACTAC. Protein: CASSYALIYYEQYY.

The rearrangement uses TRBV5-6 and TRBJ2-1, with 9 bases matching TRBD2. Germline assignment: CDR1 SGHDT and CDR2 YYEEEE. The J segment lost 15 bases and the V segment lost 8 bases, leaving 21 bases of the junction unmatched. The CDR3 totals 15 residues. CDR3 nucleotides: TGTGCCAGTCGTTCGAGCGGGAGGAGGTACAATAAGCGGTTCTTC. Its protein is CASRSSGRRYNKRFF.

The sample holds one count of this clonotype. The junction shows a germline mismatch at one end, possibly a read error. The V call is TRBV7-8, the J call TRBJ2-1, with D possibly being TRBD1 (6 bases). Looked up from germline, CDR1 is SGHVS and CDR2 is FQNEAQ. The CDR3 has 15 residues. CDR3: CASSPWAGAKGEQFF. CDR3 nucleotides: TGTGCGAGCAGCCCCTGGGCAGGGGCAAAGGGTGAGCAGTTCTTC.

Worth noting for this clonotype: The junction shows a germline mismatch at one end, possibly a read error. V usage is TRBV24-1 and J usage is TRBJ1-4; maybe TRBD1 (6 bases). The germline V gene has CDR1 KGHDR and CDR2 SFDVKD. This CDR3 comprises 12 residues. CDR3 loop: CAASDSQGKLFF. For the CDR3, the DNA is TGTGCCGCCAGTGACTCACAGGGAAAACTGTTTTTT.

With regard to this clonotype: An end of the junction differs from the germline gene, which may be a read error. CDR3 protein: CSVAPSGIYSEQFF. The CDR3, as DNA: TGCAGCGTCGCTCCTAGCGGTATCTACAGTGAGCAGTTCTTC. The genes are TRBV29-1 and TRBJ2-1; 7 bases are a match to TRBD2. CDR1 is SQVTM and CDR2 is ANQGSEA in the germline V gene. This CDR3 spans 14 amino acids.

Regarding this clonotype: A junction boundary mismatches the germline segment, possibly from a read error. The chain recombines TRBV11-2 with TRBJ2-7; TRBD2 aligns across 7 bases. The germline gives CDR1 SGHAT, CDR2 FQNNGV. CDR3 length equals 15 residues. The CDR3 DNA follows: TGTGCCGGGAGCCCTTGGGCTAGCGGTTCCTACAAGCAGTACTTC. Translation gives CAGSPWASGSYKQYF.

In regard to this clonotype: The junction does not match germline at one end; this may be a read error. This rearrangement joins TRBV20-1 to TRBJ2-7; TRBD2 is a possible D gene (5 bases). This CDR3 region has 15 residues. CDR1 and CDR2 (germline): DFQATT, SNEGSKA (reference sequence). CDR3 DNA: TGCAGTGCTGCCCCGGGGAGCAGGAGTGTGTACGAGCAGCACTTC. Translated, it gives CSAAPGSRSVYEQHF.

Remarks on this clonotype: Compared with germline, one end of the junction differs, possibly owing to a read error. J is TRBJ1-5 and V is TRBV29-1; possible D gene TRBD1, 5 bases. Germline V lookup: CDR1 SQVTM, CDR2 ANQGSEA. The CDR3 runs 15 residues. CDR3 in DNA: TGCAGCGTAGCTTTAACAGGAAATATCAATCAGCCCCAGCATTTC. It yields the protein CSVALTGNINQPQHF.

About this clonotype: An end of the junction does not agree with germline; a read error may underlie this. The V gene is TRBV29-1, the J gene TRBJ1-4, with unresolved D. The length of the CDR3 is 13 residues. Germline CDR1 SQVTM, CDR2 ANQGSEA. The CDR3 region has the DNA TGTAGCGTGTTCGACGATGATGGTGAAAAACTGTTTTTT. It yields the protein CSVFDDDGEKLFF.

This chain links TRBV20-1 with TRBJ1-2; TRBD1 might be the D (5 bases). Between the trimmed V and J ends, which lost 6 bases and 4 bases, there was a span of 15 bases. This CDR3 contains 13 residues. Germline values: CDR1 DFQATT, CDR2 SNEGSKA (reference sequence). CDR3 sequence: CSAGEGPIYGYTF. In DNA form, the CDR3 reads TGCAGTGCCGGAGAGGGACCGATCTATGGCTACACCTTC.

As to this clonotype: The CDR3 end shows no conserved phenylalanine or tryptophan, and so a read error is likely. The chain employs TRBV12-3 or TRBV12-4 and TRBJ1-1; D perhaps matches TRBD1 (6 bases). The CDR3 loop spans 14 amino acids. For the CDR3, the DNA is TGTACCAGAAATATACAGGGTAGGGGTACTGAAGCTTTCTAT. Its protein product is CTRNIQGRGTEAFY.

Turning to this clonotype: One end of the junction varies from germline; a read error may be responsible. The chain uses TRBV28 and TRBJ1-1; tentative D call: TRBD1 (5 bases). Germline V CDR1 and CDR2: MDHEN, SYDVKM. This CDR3 has 13 residues. CDR3 sequence reads: CASSQEGNTEDFF. The CDR3 nucleotides read TGTGCCAGCAGTCAGGAGGGGAACACTGAAGATTTCTTT.

Notes on this clonotype: The junction differs from germline at one of its ends, possibly a read error. The chain couples TRBV4-2 to TRBJ2-1; 12 bases map to TRBD2. The germline V gene has CDR1 LGHNA and CDR2 YNFKEQ. This CDR3 is 15 amino acids long. CDR3 sequence: CASSQPTSGGAKQLF. The CDR3 DNA is TGTGCCAGCAGCCAACCGACTAGCGGGGGCGCTAAGCAGCTCTTC.

The genes are TRBV29-1 and TRBJ1-1, with a tentative D call TRBD1 (6 bases). Between the trimmed V and J ends, which lost 6 bases and 3 bases, there was a span of 14 bases. The CDR3 contains 13 residues. The germline CDR1 and CDR2 sequences are SQVTM and ANQGSEA. This CDR3 is CSVSTGMDTEAFF. The CDR3 coding sequence is TGCAGCGTGAGCACAGGGATGGACACTGAAGCTTTCTTT.

This chain joins TRBV20-1 and TRBJ1-3, with no clear D. CDR3 length: 12 amino acids. Germline CDR1 reads DFQATT; CDR2 reads SNEGSKA (reference sequence). Trimming removed 5 bases from V and 4 bases from J, with 9 bases in between. CDR3: CSAPRAGNTIYF. CDR3 in DNA: TGCAGTGCTCCGAGGGCAGGAAACACCATATATTTT.

As for this clonotype: Sequence at one end of the junction differs from germline and may be a read error. This rearrangement joins TRBV6-1 to TRBJ1-4; tentatively, D is TRBD1 (5 bases). CDR3 length equals 16 residues. Germline V lookup: CDR1 MNHNS, CDR2 SASEGT. CDR3 residues: CASCEAPGPGNEKLFF. For the CDR3, the DNA is TGTGCCAGCTGTGAAGCGCCGGGGCCAGGGAATGAAAAACTGTTTTTT.

Concerning this clonotype: One end of the junction is discordant with germline, which a read error may explain. The chain uses TRBV20-1 and TRBJ2-3; D is possibly TRBD2 (7 bases). Germline V gene data show CDR1 as DFQATT and CDR2 as SNEGSKA (reference sequence). The CDR3 sequence is 17 residues long. Here the CDR3 DNA reads TGTATTGCTGGAGGGGGGGGGCAGGGCGATAGCACAGATACGCAGTATTTT. Its protein is CIAGGGGQGDSTDTQYF.

The V and J genes are TRBV10-3 and TRBJ2-2; no firm D call. The germline V and J ends were trimmed by 7 bases and 0 bases, with 12 bases remaining between them. The CDR3 length is 15 residues. Per germline, CDR1 ENHRY and CDR2 SYGVKD. As DNA, the CDR3 is TGTGCCATCAACGACCGGCGGACGAACACCGGGGAGCTGTTTTTT. Protein sequence: CAINDRRTNTGELFF.

Turning to this clonotype: Sequence at one end of the junction differs from germline and may be a read error. The rearrangement uses TRBV6-1 and TRBJ2-6; a weak D match, TRBD2 (6 bases). Germline CDR1 MNHNS, CDR2 SASEGT. The CDR3 runs to 15 residues. CDR3 in DNA: TGTGCCAGCAGTGACCGGGACTCTGGGGCCAACGTCCTTAGTTTC. This gives the protein CASSDRDSGANVLSF.

In regard to this clonotype: A read error may account for a junction end that differs from germline. The gene calls are TRBV11-2 and TRBJ2-7; D is perhaps TRBD1 (6 bases). The germline V gene encodes CDR1 SGHAT and CDR2 FQNNGV. The CDR3 consists of 14 residues. CDR3 sequence reads: CTSSLVRGLYEQYF. As DNA, the CDR3 is TGTACCAGCAGCTTAGTTAGGGGGTTATACGAGCAGTACTTC.

By share, this clonotype counts as medium-sized (0.01 to 0.1%). The chain combines TRBV29-1 with TRBJ2-3, with 7 bases that match TRBD2. With V trimmed by 3 bases and J by 1 base, 7 bases remained unmatched. This CDR3 region has 15 residues. The germline gives CDR1 SQVTM, CDR2 ANQGSEA. DNA for the CDR3: TGCAGCGTTGAGCCTGGCGGGAGTGGCACAGATACGCAGTATTTT. Translated, it gives CSVEPGGSGTDTQYF.